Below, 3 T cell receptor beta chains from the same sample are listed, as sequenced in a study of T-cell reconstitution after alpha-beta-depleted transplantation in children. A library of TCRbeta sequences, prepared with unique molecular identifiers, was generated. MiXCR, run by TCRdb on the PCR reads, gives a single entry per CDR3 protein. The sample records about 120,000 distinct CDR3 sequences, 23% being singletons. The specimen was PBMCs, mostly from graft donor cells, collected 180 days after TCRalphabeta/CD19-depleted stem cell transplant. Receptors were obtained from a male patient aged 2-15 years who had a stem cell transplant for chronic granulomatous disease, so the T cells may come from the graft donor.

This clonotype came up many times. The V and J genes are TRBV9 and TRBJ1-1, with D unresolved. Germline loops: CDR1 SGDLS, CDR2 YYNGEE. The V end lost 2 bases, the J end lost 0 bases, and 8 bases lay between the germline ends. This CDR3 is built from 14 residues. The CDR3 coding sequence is TGTGCCAGCAGCGTCGGGGTCGTGAACACTGAAGCTTTCTTT. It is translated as CASSVGVVNTEAFF.

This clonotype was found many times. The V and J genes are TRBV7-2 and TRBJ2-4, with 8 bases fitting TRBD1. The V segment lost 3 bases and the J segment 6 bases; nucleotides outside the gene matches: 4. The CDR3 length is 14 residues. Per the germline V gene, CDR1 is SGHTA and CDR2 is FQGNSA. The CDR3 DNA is TGTGCCAGCAGCTTCCAGGGGGCTAGAAACATTCAGTACTTC. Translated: CASSFQGARNIQYF.

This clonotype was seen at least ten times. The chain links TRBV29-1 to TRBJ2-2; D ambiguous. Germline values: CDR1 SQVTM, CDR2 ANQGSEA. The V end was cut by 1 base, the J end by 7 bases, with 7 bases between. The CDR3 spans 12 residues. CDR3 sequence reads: CSVEVVGGELFF. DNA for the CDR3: TGCAGCGTTGAAGTTGTGGGCGGGGAGCTGTTTTTT.